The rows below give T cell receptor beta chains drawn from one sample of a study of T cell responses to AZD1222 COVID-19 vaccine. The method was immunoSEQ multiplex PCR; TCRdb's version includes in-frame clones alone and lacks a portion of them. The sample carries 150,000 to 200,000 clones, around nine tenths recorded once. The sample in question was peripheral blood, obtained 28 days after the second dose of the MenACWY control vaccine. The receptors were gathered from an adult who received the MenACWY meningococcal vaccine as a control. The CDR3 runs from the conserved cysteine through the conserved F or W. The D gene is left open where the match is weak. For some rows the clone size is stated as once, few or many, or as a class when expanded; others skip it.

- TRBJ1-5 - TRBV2 TGTGCCAGCAGCGTTGCGGCTAGCAATCAGCCCCAGCATTTT CASSVAASNQPQHF
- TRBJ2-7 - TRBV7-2 TGTGCCAGCAGCTTAGTACCGGATGCCTCCTACGAGCAGTACTTC CASSLVPDASYEQYF
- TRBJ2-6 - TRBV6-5 TGTGCCAGCAGTTACTCAGGTTCTGGGGCCAACGTCCTGACTTTC CASSYSGSGANVLTF
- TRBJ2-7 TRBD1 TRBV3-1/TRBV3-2 TGTGCCAGCAGCCAAGGGACAGGGGTCGAGCAGTACTTC CASSQGTGVEQYF
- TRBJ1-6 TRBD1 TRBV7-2 TGTGCCAGCAGCTTCAGATCGCCGGGACAGGGTGAATCACCCCTCCACTTT CASSFRSPGQGESPLHF
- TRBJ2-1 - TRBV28 TGTGCCAGCAGGCACCTCACGGGGGCCTCCTACAATGAGCAGTTCTTC CASRHLTGASYNEQFF
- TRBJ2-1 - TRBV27 TGTGCCAGCAGTTTACTGGGGGCCTACAATGAGCAGTTCTTC CASSLLGAYNEQFF
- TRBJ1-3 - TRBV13 TGTGCCAGCAGCTTAATGGGGATGTCAGGAAACACCATATATTTT CASSLMGMSGNTIYF
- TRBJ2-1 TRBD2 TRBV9 TGTGCCAGCAGCCCGAGGACTAGTTTGGAGAATGAGCAGTTCTTC CASSPRTSLENEQFF
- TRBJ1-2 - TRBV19 TGTGCCAGTAGTATAGGAAGGGACCCAAGCCATGGCTACACCTTC CASSIGRDPSHGYTF
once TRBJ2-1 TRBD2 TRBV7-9 TGTGCCAGCAGCTCATTGACTAGCGGGAGGGGTAATGAGCAGTTCTTC CASSSLTSGRGNEQFF
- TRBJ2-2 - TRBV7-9 TGTGCCAGCAGCTTTGGGCAGGGTCCGACCGGGGAGCTGTTTTTT CASSFGQGPTGELFF
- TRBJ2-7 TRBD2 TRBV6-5 TGTGCCAGCACTACACTAGCGGGGGCCTACGAGCAGTACTTC CASTTLAGAYEQYF
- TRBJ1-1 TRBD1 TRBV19 TGTGCCAGTAGCGAACCCTACCGGGACAGGGGTGACACTGAAGCTTTCTTT CASSEPYRDRGDTEAFF
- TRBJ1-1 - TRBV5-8 TGTGCCAGCAGCTCGATGAGCTTTAACACTGAAGCTTTCTTT CASSSMSFNTEAFF
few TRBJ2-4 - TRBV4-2 TGTGCCAGCAGCCAAACGACAGGGAGGGACATTCAGTACTTC CASSQTTGRDIQYF
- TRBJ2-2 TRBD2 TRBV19 TGTGCCAGTAGCATGGGGGTCGGCGGGAGGGCCGGCGCCGGGGAGCTGTTTTTT CASSMGVGGRAGAGELFF
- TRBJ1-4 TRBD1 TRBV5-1 TGCGCCAGCAGCTTGGGGACAGGGGACGAAAAACTGTTTTTT CASSLGTGDEKLFF
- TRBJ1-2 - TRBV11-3 TGTGCCAGCAGCTTAGATCCAAGCACCAACCCATATGGCTACACCTTC CASSLDPSTNPYGYTF
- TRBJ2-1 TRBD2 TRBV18 TGTGCCAGCTCCAGCGCGGGAGGGTACAATGAGCAGTTCTTC CASSSAGGYNEQFF
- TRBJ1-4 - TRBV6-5 TGTGCCAGCAGTTACTCTGGAAGTGAAAAACTGTTTTTT CASSYSGSEKLFF
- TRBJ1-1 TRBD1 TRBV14 TGTGCCAGCAGCCACCCCGACAGGGGGTACACTGAAGCTTTCTTT CASSHPDRGYTEAFF
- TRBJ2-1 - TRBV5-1 TGCGCCAGCAGCTTGCTTGGGGGACGCTCCTACAATGAGCAGTTCTTC CASSLLGGRSYNEQFF
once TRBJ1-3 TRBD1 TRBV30 TGTGCCTGGGACAGGGGCGCTGGAAACACCATATATTTT CAWDRGAGNTIYF
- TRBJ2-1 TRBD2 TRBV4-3 TGCGCCAGCAGCCAAGCCCTAGCGGGAGACTTTCGGGGAAACAATGAGCAGTTCTTC CASSQALAGDFRGNNEQFF
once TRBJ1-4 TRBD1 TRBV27 TGTGCCAGCAGTCACCGACAGGGAACAACTAATGAAAAACTGTTTTTT CASSHRQGTTNEKLFF
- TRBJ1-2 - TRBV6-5 TGTGCCAGCAGTATCACAAACCCGTCTGATGGCTACACCTTC CASSITNPSDGYTF
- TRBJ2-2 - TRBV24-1 TGTGCCACCAGTGATTCCCCTCCGACAGATCCCGGGGAGCTGTTTTTT CATSDSPPTDPGELFF
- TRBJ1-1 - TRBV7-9 TGTGCCAGCAGCTTATTAGGTGAGGGGGTAATCACTGAAGCTTTCTTT CASSLLGEGVITEAFF
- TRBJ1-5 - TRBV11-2 TGTGCCAGCAGCTTAGGTGGGGGACCTCAGCCCCAGCATTTT CASSLGGGPQPQHF
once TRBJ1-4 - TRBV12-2 TGTGCAAGTCGCTTTATACTCTCAACTAATGAAAAACTGTTTTTT CASRFILSTNEKLFF
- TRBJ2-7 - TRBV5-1 TGCGCCAGCAGCTTAGCCCTTTCCTACGAGCAGTACTTC CASSLALSYEQYF
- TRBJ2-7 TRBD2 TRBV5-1 TGCGCCAGCAGCTTAGGACTAGCGGAAAACTCCTACGAGCAGTACTTC CASSLGLAENSYEQYF
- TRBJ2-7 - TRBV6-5 TGTGCCAGCAGTTACACGAAATGGGACGGATCCTACGAGCAGTACTTC CASSYTKWDGSYEQYF
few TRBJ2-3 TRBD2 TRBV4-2 TGTGCCAGCACCGGGACTAGCGCGGATACGCAGTATTTT CASTGTSADTQYF
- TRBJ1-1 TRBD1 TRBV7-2 TGTGCCAGCAGCTGGACAGGGTCGATTGGGAACACTGAAGCTTTCTTT CASSWTGSIGNTEAFF
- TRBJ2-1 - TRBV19 TGTGCCAGTAGTATCGTCCGGGGGCGGAATGAGCAGTTCTTC CASSIVRGRNEQFF
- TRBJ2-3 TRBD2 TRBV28 TGTGCCAGCAGTTTGCGGCTTCTAGCGGGACTCACAGATACGCAGTATTTT CASSLRLLAGLTDTQYF
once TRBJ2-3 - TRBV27 TGTGCCAGCAGTCCCCAGGGGATTTTAACAGATACGCAGTATTTT CASSPQGILTDTQYF
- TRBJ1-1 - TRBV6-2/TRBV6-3 TGTGCCAGCAGTTCTAGAGGGAGTTGGACTGAAGCTTTCTTT CASSSRGSWTEAFF
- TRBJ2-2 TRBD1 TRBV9 TGTGCCAGCAGCGTTGGGACAGGGGGCGTATTGGACACCGGGGAGCTGTTTTTT CASSVGTGGVLDTGELFF
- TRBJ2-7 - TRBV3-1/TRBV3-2 TGTGCCAGCAGCCAAGACGAACGAGCACAGTACTTC CASSQDERAQYF
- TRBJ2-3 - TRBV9 TGTGCCAGCAGCGCCCATGGGGGCGGCAGTGGTACAGATACGCAGTATTTT CASSAHGGGSGTDTQYF
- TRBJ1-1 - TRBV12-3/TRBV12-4 TGTGCCAGCAGTTTTAGAGGGTTCGCTGAAGCTTTCTTT CASSFRGFAEAFF
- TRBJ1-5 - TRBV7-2 TGTGCCAGCAGCTTCGGAGCGATGACAGCGTCCAATCAGCCCCAGCATTTT CASSFGAMTASNQPQHF
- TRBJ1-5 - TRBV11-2 TGTGCCAGCAGCTTAGAATCTAGGCAGCCCCAGCATTTT CASSLESRQPQHF
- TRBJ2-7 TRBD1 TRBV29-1 TGCAGCGGAAGTCCCGGGACAGGGTCCTACGAGCAGTACTTC CSGSPGTGSYEQYF
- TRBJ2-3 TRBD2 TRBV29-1 TGCAGCGTCACCGGGACTAGAACAGATACGCAGTATTTT CSVTGTRTDTQYF
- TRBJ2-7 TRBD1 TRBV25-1 TGTGCCAGCAGTGATGAGGCTAGGACAGGGAGCTCCTACGAGCAGTACTTC CASSDEARTGSSYEQYF
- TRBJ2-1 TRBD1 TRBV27 TGTGCCAGCAGGAGGTTGACAGGGGGTTATAATGAGCAGTTCTTC CASRRLTGGYNEQFF
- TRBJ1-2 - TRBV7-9 TGTGCCAGCAGCCTCCAGGAAGGTGATGGCTACACCTTC CASSLQEGDGYTF
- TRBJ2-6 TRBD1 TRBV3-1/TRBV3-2 TGTGCCAGCAGCCCAACAGGGGCTGGGGCCAACGTCCTGACTTTC CASSPTGAGANVLTF
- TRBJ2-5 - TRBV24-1 TGTGCCACCAGTGATTCCCCCAGGGCGGGGACCCAGTACTTC CATSDSPRAGTQYF
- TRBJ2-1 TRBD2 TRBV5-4 TGTGCCAGCAGCTTCTCGTCTAGCGGGAGTTGGAATGAGCAGTTCTTC CASSFSSSGSWNEQFF
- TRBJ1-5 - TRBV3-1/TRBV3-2 TGTGCCAGCAGCCATGGGACCGGGAATCAGCCCCAGCATTTT CASSHGTGNQPQHF
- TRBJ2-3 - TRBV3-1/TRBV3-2 TGTGCCAGCAGCCGCCTCCGGGACCCCGGGACAGATACGCAGTATTTT CASSRLRDPGTDTQYF
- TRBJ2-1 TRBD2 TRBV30 TGTGCCTGGAGTGTACAAGCGGGACGGCAGTTCTTC CAWSVQAGRQFF
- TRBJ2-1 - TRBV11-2 TGTGCCAGCAGCCCTCTCATATTCTCCTACAATGAGCAGTTCTTC CASSPLIFSYNEQFF